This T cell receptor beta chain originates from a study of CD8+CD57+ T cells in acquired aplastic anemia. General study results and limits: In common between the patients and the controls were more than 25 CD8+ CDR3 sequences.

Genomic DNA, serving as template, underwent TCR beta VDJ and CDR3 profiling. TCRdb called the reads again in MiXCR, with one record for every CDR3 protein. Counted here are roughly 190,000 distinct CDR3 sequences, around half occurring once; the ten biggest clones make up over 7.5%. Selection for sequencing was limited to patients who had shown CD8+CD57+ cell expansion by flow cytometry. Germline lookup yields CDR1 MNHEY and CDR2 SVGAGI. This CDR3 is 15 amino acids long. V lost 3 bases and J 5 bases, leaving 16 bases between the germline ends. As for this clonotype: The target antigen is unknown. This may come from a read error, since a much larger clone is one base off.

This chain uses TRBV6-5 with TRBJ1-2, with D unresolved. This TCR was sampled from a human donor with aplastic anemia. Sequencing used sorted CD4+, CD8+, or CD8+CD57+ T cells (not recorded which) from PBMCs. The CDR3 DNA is TGTGCCAGCAGTTATGGGCAGAACCTAAAATATGGCTACACCTTC. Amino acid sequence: CASSYGQNLKYGYTF.